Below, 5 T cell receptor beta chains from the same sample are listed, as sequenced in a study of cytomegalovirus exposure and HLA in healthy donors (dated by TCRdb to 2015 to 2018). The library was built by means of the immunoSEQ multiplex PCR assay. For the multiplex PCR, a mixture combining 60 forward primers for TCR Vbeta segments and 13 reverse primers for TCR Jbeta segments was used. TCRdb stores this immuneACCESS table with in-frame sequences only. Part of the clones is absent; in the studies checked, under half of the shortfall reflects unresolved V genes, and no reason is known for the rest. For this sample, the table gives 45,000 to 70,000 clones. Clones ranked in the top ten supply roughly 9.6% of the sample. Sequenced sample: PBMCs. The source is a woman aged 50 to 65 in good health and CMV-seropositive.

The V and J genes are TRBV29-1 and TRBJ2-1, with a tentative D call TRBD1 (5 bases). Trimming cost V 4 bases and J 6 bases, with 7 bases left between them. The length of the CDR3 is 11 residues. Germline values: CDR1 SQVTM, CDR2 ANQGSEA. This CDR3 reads CSVAQGNEQFF. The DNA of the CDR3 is TGCAGCGTTGCCCAGGGCAATGAGCAGTTCTTC.

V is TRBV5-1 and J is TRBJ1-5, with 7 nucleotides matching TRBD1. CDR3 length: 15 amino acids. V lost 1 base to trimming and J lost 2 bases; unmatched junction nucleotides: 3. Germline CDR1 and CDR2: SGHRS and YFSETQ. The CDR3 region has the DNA TGCGCCAGCAGCTTGCACGGGACAGGCAATCAGCCCCAGCATTTT. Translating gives CASSLHGTGNQPQHF.

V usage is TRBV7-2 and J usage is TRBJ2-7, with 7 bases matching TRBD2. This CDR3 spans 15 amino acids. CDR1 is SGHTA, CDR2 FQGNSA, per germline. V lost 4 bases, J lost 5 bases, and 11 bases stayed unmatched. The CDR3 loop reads CASSSPGEGLHEQYF. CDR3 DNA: TGTGCCAGCAGCTCCCCTGGGGAGGGCCTTCACGAGCAGTACTTC.

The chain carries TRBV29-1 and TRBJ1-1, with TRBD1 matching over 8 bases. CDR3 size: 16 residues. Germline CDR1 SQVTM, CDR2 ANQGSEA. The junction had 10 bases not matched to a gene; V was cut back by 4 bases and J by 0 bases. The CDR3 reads CSVVPIPGQVNTEAFF. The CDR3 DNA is TGCAGCGTTGTCCCCATCCCGGGACAGGTGAACACTGAAGCTTTCTTT.

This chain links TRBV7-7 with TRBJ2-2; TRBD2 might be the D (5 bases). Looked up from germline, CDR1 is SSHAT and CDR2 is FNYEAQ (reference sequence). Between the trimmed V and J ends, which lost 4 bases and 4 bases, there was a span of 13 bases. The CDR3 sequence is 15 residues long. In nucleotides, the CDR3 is TGTGCCAGCAGCTCGGGCCTAGCCCCCACCGGGGAGCTGTTTTTT. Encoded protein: CASSSGLAPTGELFF.